These T cell receptor beta chains were read from a single sample in a study of response to subunit inactivated influenza vaccine. MiXCR was run by TCRdb on the RT-PCR reads, yielding one entry per CDR3 protein. This table has around 760,000 distinct CDR3 sequences, over 11% appearing once. This sample comprised PBMCs from blood, obtained roughly 2 weeks before vaccination. These receptors came from a man aged 50 to 60 who received an inactivated influenza vaccine. Each CDR3 is given with its conserved first and last residue. D genes are given only for firm matches. Rows may omit the clone size; those that give it use once, few, many or a size class.

>14|.|TRBJ2-4|TRBV20-1|.
CSARDYLAKNIQYF
TGCAGTGCTAGAGATTACCTAGCCAAAAACATTCAGTACTTC
>16|TRBD2|TRBJ2-3|TRBV12-3/TRBV12-4|once
CASASIGAGVEDTQYF
TGTGCCAGCGCGTCCATCGGAGCGGGGGTCGAGGATACGCAGTATTTT
>14|TRBD2|TRBJ2-2|TRBV6-5|few
CASSYSGGTGELFF
TGTGCCAGCAGTTACTCCGGGGGGACCGGGGAGCTGTTTTTT
>15|.|TRBJ1-2|TRBV2|many
CASSDGGSGNYGYTF
TGTGCCAGCAGTGATGGCGGCTCCGGGAACTATGGCTACACCTTC
>15|TRBD1|TRBJ1-2|TRBV27|.
CASSLFGQGDYGYTF
TGTGCCAGCAGTTTATTCGGCCAGGGGGACTATGGCTACACCTTC
>14|TRBD1|TRBJ2-7|TRBV5-1|few
CASSLTTGPYEQYF
TGCGCCAGCAGCCTAACGACAGGGCCCTACGAGCAGTACTTC
>15|TRBD2|TRBJ2-3|TRBV3-1|once
CASSPSGRAMDTQYF
TGTGCCAGCAGCCCAAGCGGGAGGGCGATGGATACGCAGTATTTT
>15|.|TRBJ2-1|TRBV4-3|.
CASSPISDPFGEQFF
TGCGCCAGCAGCCCAATATCAGACCCCTTTGGTGAGCAGTTCTTC
>15|.|TRBJ1-2|TRBV6-1|.
CASSEVPGAGFGYTF
TGTGCCAGCAGTGAAGTCCCAGGGGCGGGGTTTGGCTACACCTTC
>13|TRBD2|TRBJ2-7|TRBV20-1|.
CSASNGRALEQYF
TGCAGTGCTAGCAACGGGAGGGCCCTCGAGCAGTACTTC
>14|.|TRBJ2-7|TRBV6-2/TRBV6-3|few
CASSYSDRNHEQYF
TGTGCCAGCAGTTACTCGGACCGGAACCACGAGCAGTACTTC
>16|.|TRBJ2-2|TRBV5-6|few
CASSLAVRGNTGELFF
TGTGCCAGCAGCTTGGCCGTCAGGGGCAACACCGGGGAGCTGTTTTTT
>17|.|TRBJ2-1|TRBV4-3|few
CASSRTMSRESYNEQFF
TGCGCCAGCAGCCGCACCATGAGTCGGGAGTCTTACAATGAGCAGTTCTTC
>15|.|TRBJ1-4|TRBV7-2|.
CASSFDRNANEKLFF
TGTGCCAGCAGCTTTGACAGAAATGCGAATGAAAAACTGTTTTTT
>18|TRBD2|TRBJ2-1|TRBV3-1|few
CASSPSRRTSGGQNEQFF
TGTGCCAGCAGCCCCTCTCGCCGGACTAGCGGGGGACAGAATGAGCAGTTCTTC
>13|TRBD1|TRBJ2-7|TRBV20-1|many
CSAARQGVDEQYF
TGCAGTGCTGCACGACAGGGGGTCGACGAGCAGTACTTC
>12|.|TRBJ2-7|TRBV4-2|many
CASSQEGHEQYF
TGTGCCAGCAGCCAAGAAGGGCACGAGCAGTACTTC
>18|TRBD2|TRBJ2-1|TRBV20-1|.
CSARGNGRAQYSYNEQFF
TGCAGTGCTAGAGGGAACGGGAGGGCCCAGTACTCCTACAATGAGCAGTTCTTC
>16|TRBD2|TRBJ2-1|TRBV20-1|few
CSAREGLAGGDNEQFF
TGCAGTGCTAGAGAAGGGCTAGCGGGGGGCGATAATGAGCAGTTCTTC
>15|.|TRBJ2-3|TRBV6-1|few
CASSPAGSNTDTQYF
TGTGCCAGCAGTCCAGCGGGCTCGAACACAGATACGCAGTATTTT
>16|TRBD2|TRBJ2-1|TRBV20-1|few
CSANWLAGTRAAEQFF
TGCAGTGCTAATTGGCTAGCGGGGACCCGAGCGGCTGAGCAGTTCTTC
>13|.|TRBJ2-7|TRBV20-1|.
CSASGGPDYEQYF
TGCAGTGCTAGTGGGGGGCCAGATTACGAGCAGTACTTC
>13|.|TRBJ1-1|TRBV7-3|few
CASSVIGGSEAFF
TGTGCCAGCAGCGTCATAGGTGGTAGTGAAGCTTTCTTT
>12|.|TRBJ2-5|TRBV20-1|many
CSAKQIQETQYF
TGCAGTGCTAAACAGATTCAAGAGACCCAGTACTTC
>16|.|TRBJ1-4|TRBV18|.
CASSTAPDTAAEKLFF
TGTGCCAGCTCCACGGCCCCGGATACGGCGGCTGAAAAACTGTTTTTT
>15|.|TRBJ2-7|TRBV15|.
CATSRDSSPAGEQYF
TGTGCCACCAGCAGAGATTCGAGCCCAGCTGGCGAGCAGTACTTC
>14|.|TRBJ2-7|TRBV28|.
CASSPEGLTYEQYF
TGTGCCAGCAGTCCCGAGGGACTTACCTACGAGCAGTACTTC
>18|TRBD1|TRBJ1-5|TRBV20-1|.
CSARAPPGQGGSNQPQHF
TGCAGTGCTAGAGCTCCTCCGGGACAGGGAGGAAGCAATCAGCCCCAGCATTTT
>16|TRBD1|TRBJ2-2|TRBV5-6|many
CASSIRTGGLTGELFF
TGTGCCAGCAGCATAAGGACAGGGGGCTTAACCGGGGAGCTGTTTTTT
>11|.|TRBJ2-5|TRBV30|few
CAWSVAETQYF
TGTGCCTGGAGTGTTGCAGAGACCCAGTACTTC
>12|.|TRBJ2-3|TRBV29-1|.
CSAQERQTREYF
TGCAGCGCCCAAGAACGGCAGACGCGCGAGTATTTT
>17|.|TRBJ1-2|TRBV6-2/TRBV6-3|few
CASSFAGHRILRYGYTF
TGTGCCAGCAGTTTCGCGGGCCATAGAATTTTACGCTATGGCTACACCTTC
>17|TRBD2|TRBJ2-1|TRBV20-1|few
CSAKGLAGDISYNEQFF
TGCAGTGCTAAGGGACTAGCGGGAGACATATCCTACAATGAGCAGTTCTTC
>17|.|TRBJ2-1|TRBV20-1|.
CSARALFPVQEYNEQFF
TGCAGTGCTAGAGCCCTTTTTCCGGTCCAAGAATACAATGAGCAGTTCTTC
>18|TRBD2|TRBJ2-1|TRBV7-8|few
CASSLVAGTSGNHNEQFF
TGTGCCAGCAGCTTAGTGGCCGGGACTAGCGGGAACCACAATGAGCAGTTCTTC
>16|.|TRBJ2-2|TRBV4-3|few
CASSPGGRVGAGELFF
TGCGCCAGCAGCCCCGGCGGCAGGGTAGGAGCCGGGGAGCTGTTTTTT
>16|.|TRBJ2-7|TRBV25-1|.
CASSGWNKGRRNEQYF
TGTGCCAGCAGTGGGTGGAACAAGGGGCGCAGGAACGAGCAGTACTTC
>16|TRBD1|TRBJ2-1|TRBV20-1|.
CSAREGTGVGYNEQFF
TGCAGTGCTAGAGAAGGGACAGGGGTGGGGTACAATGAGCAGTTCTTC
>14|.|TRBJ2-7|TRBV10-3|.
CAIRDGTRSYEQYF
TGTGCCATCCGTGATGGCACCCGCTCCTACGAGCAGTACTTC
>15|TRBD2|TRBJ2-2|TRBV3-1|many
CASSQNLAGAGELFF
TGTGCCAGCAGCCAAAACCTAGCGGGGGCCGGGGAGCTGTTTTTT
>10|.|TRBJ2-7|TRBV20-1|.
CSAKAYEQYF
TGCAGTGCTAAAGCCTACGAGCAGTACTTC
>15|.|TRBJ1-5|TRBV7-8|.
CASSENQGPTQPQHF
TGTGCCAGCAGCGAAAACCAAGGCCCCACCCAGCCCCAGCATTTT